The clone carrying this T cell receptor beta chain came up a few times. At one end, the junction sequence differs from germline, possibly due to a read error. Original processing methods: Amplifying reference gene primers gave estimates of nucleated cell counts. Profiling relied on immunoSEQ multiplex PCR, and the TCRdb table lists in-frame clones only, not all of them. V and J calls plus clone size are reproduced from that table; the DNA served to infer D and trimming. Of approximately 120,000 clones in the sample, approximately 80% are singletons; the top ten hold 3.8%. This specimen comes from a study of blood T cell repertoires in COVID-19. Study-level background: Samples taken during acute and convalescent COVID-19 were collected in the United States, Italy and Spain.

CDR1 is SSHAT and CDR2 is FNYEAQ in the germline V gene (reference sequence). The CDR3 extends over 16 amino acids. The receptor was derived from a woman between 45 and 60 years old with acute or convalescent COVID-19. This chain uses TRBV7-7 with TRBJ2-2; TRBD1 might be the D (5 bases). The source material was peripheral blood. As DNA, the CDR3 is TGTGCTAGCAGCTTAGGGGCGATTGATGGTCCTGGGGAGCTGTTTTTT. Its translation: CASSLGAIDGPGELFF.